The 8 T cell receptor beta chains listed next were all sequenced from one sample in a study of blood T cell repertoires in COVID-19. TCRdb's copy holds only in-frame clones and misses some; the assay was immunoSEQ multiplex PCR. The sample has roughly 280,000 clones; about 85% are singletons. Sequenced sample: peripheral blood. Source of these receptors: a man younger than 30 with active or convalescent COVID-19.

V gene TRBV10-2 combines with J gene TRBJ1-1, with 8 bases identical to TRBD1. J lost 7 bases, V lost 6 bases, and 10 bases had no gene match. CDR3 size: 14 residues. Germline assignment: CDR1 WSHSY and CDR2 SAAADI. CDR3 in DNA: TGCGCCAGCAGCCGTGACAGGGGACAAGGTGAAGCTTTCTTT. Protein sequence: CASSRDRGQGEAFF.

The chain links TRBV29-1 to TRBJ2-1; D possibly corresponds to TRBD1 (6 bases). Germline V gives CDR1 SQVTM, CDR2 ANQGSEA. The CDR3 consists of 14 residues. Trimming stripped 8 bases from V and 4 bases from J, with 18 bases between. The CDR3 DNA follows: TGCAGCATACTAGACAGGTGGGATTACAATGAGCAGTTCTTC. It specifies CSILDRWDYNEQFF.

In this sample, this clone turned up once. The chain carries TRBV4-2 and TRBJ2-1, with D unresolved. Germline V gene sequence: CDR1 LGHNA, CDR2 YNFKEQ. The CDR3 covers 16 residues. Trimming shortened V by 0 bases and J by 7 bases, and 16 bases separated the two germline ends. The CDR3 is CASSQDPERTQNEQFF. For the CDR3, the DNA is TGTGCCAGCAGCCAAGATCCAGAGCGAACACAAAATGAGCAGTTCTTC.

The count of this clone is one. The chain employs TRBV9 and TRBJ1-3; D is possibly TRBD1 (6 bases). The V gene lost 4 bases and the J gene lost 2 bases, with 19 bases spanning the gap. CDR1 is SGDLS and CDR2 is YYNGEE in the germline V gene. This CDR3 is 17 amino acids long. The CDR3 loop is CASSPLLGTGTGNTIYF. CDR3 nucleotides: TGTGCCAGCAGCCCGCTCCTAGGTACAGGGACTGGAAACACCATATATTTT.

The V and J genes are TRBV11-2 and TRBJ1-2, with D perhaps matching TRBD1 (5 bases). V lost 2 bases and J 4 bases, leaving 8 bases between the germline ends. The CDR3 is 13 residues long. Germline values: CDR1 SGHAT, CDR2 FQNNGV. CDR3 protein: CASSLPDSYGYTF. CDR3 DNA sequence: TGTGCCAGCAGCTTACCAGACAGCTATGGCTACACCTTC.

CDR3 region: CASSLASGGADEQFF. The DNA for the CDR3 is TGCGCCAGCAGCTTGGCTAGCGGGGGGGCCGATGAGCAGTTCTTC. The chain is built from TRBV5-1 and TRBJ2-1, with TRBD2 matching 12 bases. Germline lookup yields CDR1 SGHRS and CDR2 YFSETQ. The CDR3 loop spans 15 amino acids. With 0 bases clipped from V and 8 bases from J, the junction kept 3 bases outside the gene matches. Combining the CDR3 with reference TRBV5-1 and TRBJ2-1 gives the whole variable domain KAGVTQTPRYLIKTRGQQVTLSCSPISGHRSVSWYQQTPGQGLQFLFEYFSETQRNKGNFPGRFSGRQFSNSRSEMNVSTLELGDSALYLCASSLASGGADEQFFGPGTRLTVL.

The chain links TRBV6-1 to TRBJ2-5; the D gene is possibly TRBD1 (5 bases). V lost 0 bases to trimming and J lost 2 bases, with 7 bases between them. The CDR3 runs 14 residues. CDR1 is MNHNS and CDR2 is SASEGT in the germline V gene. CDR3 sequence reads: CASSEANRQETQYF. CDR3 nucleotide sequence: TGTGCCAGCAGTGAAGCGAACAGGCAAGAGACCCAGTACTTC.

The chain employs TRBV2 and TRBJ1-4, with D possibly TRBD1 on 5 matching bases. The CDR3 contains 16 residues. Trimming stripped 6 bases from V and 2 bases from J, with 16 bases between. Germline V gene sequence: CDR1 SNHLY, CDR2 FYNNEI. The CDR3 nucleotides read TGTGCCAGCAGAACAGGTCCCACCCGGACTAATGAAAAACTGTTTTTT. This gives the protein CASRTGPTRTNEKLFF.